This TCR beta chain stems from a study of blood T cells in healthy people across ages. Study-level points and caveats: Aged donors had fewer naive CD4+ cells and lower diversity than long-lived donors.

A word on this clonotype: Antigen: not known.

Germline values: CDR1 SQVTM, CDR2 ANQGSEA. The CDR3 runs to 13 residues. Trimming pared 3 bases from V and 6 bases from J, leaving 15 bases between. A second roughly 6 to 11 cycle PCR used barcoded and J-beta primers. The authors tagged each cDNA molecule using a template-switch adaptor with 12 random nucleotides. TCRdb re-called the 5' RACE reads through MiXCR, storing one row per CDR3 protein. The sample has roughly 700,000 distinct CDR3 sequences; about 52% are singletons. This sequence originates from a woman aged 60-70 years in good health. Sequencing input: blood. V and J are TRBV29-1 and TRBJ2-7, with D tentatively TRBD1 (6 bases). CDR3 DNA: TGCAGCGTTGATACCAATGCAGGGGTCGAGCAGTACTTC. This sequence encodes CSVDTNAGVEQYF.